This TCR beta chain appears in the sequencing data of a study of low-dose radiotherapy and immunotherapy resistance in tumors (dated by TCRdb to between 2020 and 2023). Broadly, across the study: Patients in Cohort 1 were given 0.5 Gy per fraction every 2 weeks, and the prescribed total PTV dose was 6.5 Gy. Patients in Cohort 2 were given 1 Gy per fraction every two weeks, for a total of 13 Gy across 26 weeks. Nivolumab was administered intravenously as a 240 mg flat dose every two weeks, and ipilimumab was administered intravenously at 1 mg/kg every six weeks. Intravenous cyclophosphamide at 200 mg/m2 was administered every two weeks, one day ahead of each radiation and immunotherapy administration. Aspirin 300 mg was taken orally once daily by patients for four cycles, starting on cycle 1 day 1. Randomization of trial participants into treatment groups was not performed. Eight patients were included in the translational analysis: three from the first dose cohort and the first five from the second dose cohort.

Superscript III and a set of TRAV- and TRBV-specific primers were used to synthesize first-strand cDNA, so that both TCRalpha and TCRbeta chains were covered. TCRs were amplified with Phusion for 15 to 20 PCR cycles using a constant-region primer together with the adapter attached to the V primers. Amplification of the isolated mRNA was done with the MessageAmp II aRNA Amplification Kit, which involved an approximately 16-hour in vitro transcription at 37 degrees C. mRNA for TCR sequencing was isolated with the Dynabeads mRNA DIRECT Purification Kit. A second approximately 25-cycle Phusion PCR added indexed Illumina adapters, and products were purified with AMPure XP beads. TCRalpha and TCRbeta libraries were deep-sequenced on an Illumina MiniSeq instrument. For the original study's pipeline: Custom Perl scripts pooled TCR sequences encoding the same protein, removed out-of-frame sequences and computed each clonotype's abundance. The analysis excluded TCR sequences that were supported by just one read. The metrics used to describe the repertoires included Shannon entropy, Gini index, clonality, richness, and the frequency of TCRs shared between repertoires. Using fastp at Q25 and MiXCR, TCRdb reprocessed the public reads and kept productive beta chains. Rows with one shared CDR3 protein collapse into an entry with the most common genes and DNA. The V and J calls shown here were made by TCRdb, not taken from the authors' results. The sample profile shows 80,000 to 95,000 distinct CDR3 sequences; 9.4% of them were found once. The ten largest clones add up to roughly 1% of the sample.

This clonotype has at least ten counts. Its antigen is still unknown. Base qualities were left out, and no much larger clone turns up one base away. What this sample's time point label stands for: before trial treatment. The donors came from RACIN, which was a single-arm phase I dose-escalation trial that paired nivolumab and ipilimumab with aspirin, low-dose cyclophosphamide and low-dose radiotherapy. To be eligible, a patient needed to have an advanced solid tumor that was TIL-negative. The germline V gene encodes CDR1 MGHRA and CDR2 YSYEKL. From cysteine to phenylalanine, the CDR3 is 14 amino acids long. Left in the record is the CDR3 DNA by itself, 42 bases read in frame from the first base. V is reduced by 4 bases and J by 4 bases, leaving a spacing of 12 bases between them.

Recombination connected TRBV4-1 to TRBJ2-3; the D gene is possibly TRBD2, with 6 bases matching. The clonotype comes from a male donor with prostate cancer. The sequencing here drew on PBMCs, taken before treatment. The CDR3 is CASSPGAGSDTQYF. The sequenced DNA: TGCGCCAGCAGCCCCGGTGCGGGATCAGATACGCAGTATTTT.